Shown below are 31 T cell receptor beta chains from a single sample sequenced in a study of CD8 T cells in Susac syndrome. Reverse transcription used about 0.5 to 1 ug RNA and random hexamers. TCRdb used MiXCR to reprocess the immunoSEQ multiplex PCR reads, holding one entry per CDR3 protein. This sample has more than 100,000 distinct CDR3 sequences; more than 90% occur once, and the top ten carry roughly 0.11%. The specimen sequenced was CD4+ T cells from PBMCs. These receptors originate from a human donor in good health.

The CDR3 reads CASSQVSGANTGELFF. The CDR3 DNA is TGTGCCAGCAGCCAAGTGTCGGGGGCGAACACCGGGGAGCTGTTTTTT. The chain recombines TRBV3-1 with TRBJ2-2; perhaps TRBD2 as D (6 bases). The CDR3 runs to 16 residues. Germline V gene data show CDR1 as LGHDT and CDR2 as YNNKEL (reference sequence). Between the trimmed V and J ends, which lost 1 base and 0 bases, there was a span of 9 bases.

This clonotype was recorded once. The gene calls are TRBV7-2 and TRBJ1-1, with TRBD1 as a possible D gene (6 bases). Germline CDR1 is SGHTA and CDR2 is FQGNSA. This CDR3 contains 16 residues. V dropped 5 bases and J dropped 5 bases, with 21 bases sitting between them. The CDR3 reads CASSPTLGGRGTEAFF. CDR3 in DNA: TGTGCCAGCAGCCCGACCCTTGGGGGGCGAGGAACTGAAGCTTTCTTT.

V and J are TRBV19 and TRBJ1-5; D is unclear. CDR3 length: 15 amino acids. CDR1 is LNHDA, CDR2 SQIVND, per germline (reference sequence). With 0 bases removed from V and 7 bases from J, the gap between germline ends came to 13 bases. The CDR3 DNA is TGTGCCAGTAGTATAGATCGAAAGGGATCACAGCCCCAGCATTTT. Its protein is CASSIDRKGSQPQHF. Combining the CDR3 with reference TRBV19 and TRBJ1-5 gives the whole variable domain DGGITQSPKYLFRKEGQNVTLSCEQNLNHDAMYWYRQDPGQGLRLIYYSQIVNDFQKGDIAEGYSVSREKKESFPLTVTSAQKNPTAFYLCASSIDRKGSQPQHFGDGTRLSIL.

This clonotype was observed a handful of times. J is TRBJ2-6 and V is TRBV18, with no clear D. The CDR3 consists of 15 residues. In germline, CDR1 is KGHSH, CDR2 LQKENI. The V and J ends lost 6 bases and 0 bases respectively, with 9 bases between them. Here the CDR3 DNA reads TGTGCCAGCTCCCTCCTCGGCTCTGGGGCCAACGTCCTGACTTTC. This codes for CASSLLGSGANVLTF.

This chain uses TRBV5-4 with TRBJ2-1; TRBD2 agrees at 8 bases. The germline gives CDR1 SGHNT, CDR2 YYREEE (reference sequence). V shed 0 bases, J shed 10 bases, and the junction held 6 bases outside the gene matches. The CDR3 is made up of 14 amino acids. In DNA form, the CDR3 reads TGTGCCAGCAGCTTGGGCGGGAGGATTCAAGAGCAGTTCTTC. It is translated as CASSLGGRIQEQFF. Looking up the rest from reference TRBV5-4 and TRBJ2-1 gives the full variable domain: ETGVTQSPTHLIKTRGQQVTLRCSSQSGHNTVSWYQQALGQGPQFIFQYYREEENGRGNFPPRFSGLQFPNYSSELNVNALELDDSALYLCASSLGGRIQEQFFGPGTRLTVL.

The chain has TRBV6-2 or TRBV6-3 and TRBJ2-5; D remains unclear. The ends were cut back, 6 bases at V and 5 bases at J, with 13 bases in the middle. This CDR3 is 13 amino acids long. Germline CDR1 reads MNHEY; CDR2 reads SVGEGT. CDR3 in DNA: TGTGCCAGCAGCCGAATTACTGCTGAGACCCAGTACTTC. Translating gives CASSRITAETQYF.

The gene calls are TRBV19 and TRBJ1-2; D is ambiguous. V was trimmed by 7 bases and J by 1 base, leaving 16 bases between them. This CDR3 spans 15 amino acids. The germline gives CDR1 LNHDA, CDR2 SQIVND (reference sequence). The CDR3 reads CASNRGWENNYGYTF. In DNA form, the CDR3 reads TGTGCCAGTAATCGAGGTTGGGAAAATAACTATGGCTACACCTTC.

The chain couples TRBV2 to TRBJ2-7; a possible D gene is TRBD2 (6 bases). V was pared by 6 bases and J by 0 bases, with 12 bases between. The CDR3 consists of 14 residues. CDR1 is SNHLY and CDR2 is FYNNEI in the germline V gene. The CDR3 is CASSGGRGSYEQYF. CDR3 nucleotide sequence: TGTGCCAGCAGCGGGGGACGGGGCTCCTACGAGCAGTACTTC.

This clonotype has a single count. The V gene is TRBV5-1, the J gene TRBJ2-4; TRBD1 aligns across 9 bases. Looked up from germline, CDR1 is SGHRS and CDR2 is YFSETQ. The CDR3 spans 16 residues. V dropped 0 bases and J dropped 6; count of bases not matched to a gene: 7. The CDR3 coding sequence is TGCGCCAGCAGCTTGGGGGGACAGGGTGGGCCAAACATTCAGTACTTC. Its translation: CASSLGGQGGPNIQYF.

This chain connects TRBV7-2 to TRBJ2-5; D is ambiguous. The CDR3 spans 12 residues. Per the germline V gene, CDR1 is SGHTA and CDR2 is FQGNSA. V gave up 5 bases and J gave up 5 bases, with 9 bases separating them. CDR3 nucleotides: TGTGCCAGCAGCGCCAGTTCGGAGACCCAGTACTTC. It specifies CASSASSETQYF.

This chain connects TRBV6-6 to TRBJ2-5; 7 nucleotides line up with TRBD1. There are 16 residues in the CDR3. V lost 2 bases and J lost 1; bases outside the gene matches: 7. Per germline, CDR1 MNHNY and CDR2 SVGAGI (reference sequence). The CDR3 region is CASSYPTGTAQETQYF. For the CDR3, the DNA is TGTGCCAGCAGTTACCCAACCGGGACAGCCCAAGAGACCCAGTACTTC.

The CDR3: CAILRRPGTEAFF. CDR3 nucleotides: TGTGCCATCCTTCGCAGACCGGGGACTGAAGCTTTCTTT. The genes are TRBV28 and TRBJ1-1; the D is unclear. Germline CDR1 MDHEN, CDR2 SYDVKM. The CDR3 is 13 residues long. Trimming took off 10 bases at V and 5 bases at J, with 17 bases between the two ends.

This chain connects TRBV29-1 to TRBJ2-7; D gene unclear. Trimming took off 3 bases at V and 4 bases at J, with 10 bases between the two ends. Germline V gene sequence: CDR1 SQVTM, CDR2 ANQGSEA. This CDR3 spans 12 amino acids. The CDR3 loop reads CSVDASGYEQYF. The DNA for the CDR3 is TGCAGCGTTGATGCGTCGGGTTACGAGCAGTACTTC.

The V and J genes are TRBV29-1 and TRBJ2-1; D call uncertain. The CDR3 extends over 16 amino acids. V was cut by 3 bases and J by 0 bases, with 15 bases left in between. Per germline, CDR1 SQVTM and CDR2 ANQGSEA. CDR3 loop: CSVDGLSPSSYNEQFF. For the CDR3, the DNA is TGCAGCGTTGACGGATTAAGCCCCAGCTCCTACAATGAGCAGTTCTTC.

This chain connects TRBV6-1 to TRBJ1-1; D uncertain. The CDR3 contains 14 residues. Deletions cut 4 bases from V and 5 bases from J, with 14 bases between. CDR1 and CDR2 from the germline V gene are MNHNS and SASEGT. CDR3 sequence reads: CASSAAGSDTEAFF. Written as DNA, the CDR3 is TGTGCCAGCAGTGCGGCGGGTTCGGATACTGAAGCTTTCTTT.

The chain employs TRBV12-3 or TRBV12-4 and TRBJ2-5, with D hard to call. The CDR3 totals 11 residues. Trimming removed 4 bases from V and 4 bases from J, with 4 bases in between. CDR3 sequence (DNA): TGTGCCAGCAGTTCCACAGAGACCCAGTACTTC. Its protein product is CASSSTETQYF.

This clonotype appeared a few times. The rearrangement uses TRBV5-6 and TRBJ2-1; maybe TRBD2 (5 bases). Trimming cost V 3 bases and J 4 bases, with 5 bases left between them. Germline loops: CDR1 SGHDT, CDR2 YYEEEE. The CDR3 consists of 12 residues. For the CDR3, the DNA is TGTGCCAGCAGCTCGGGGTACAATGAGCAGTTCTTC. Its translation is CASSSGYNEQFF.

In its sample, this clonotype was seen once. The chain carries TRBV15 and TRBJ1-5; D unresolved. This CDR3 contains 13 residues. V gave up 8 bases and J gave up 4 bases, with 12 bases separating them. CDR1 LNHNV and CDR2 YYDKDF come from the germline V gene (reference sequence). CDR3 in DNA: TGTGCCACCCCGGACGGGATTAATCAGCCCCAGCATTTT. This sequence encodes CATPDGINQPQHF.

The chain couples TRBV7-9 to TRBJ2-3; D is perhaps TRBD1 (6 bases). In germline, CDR1 is SEHNR, CDR2 FQNEAQ (reference sequence). Trimming stripped 0 bases from V and 6 bases from J, with 13 bases between. This CDR3 spans 15 amino acids. The CDR3 here is CASSLARTVRDTQYF. In nucleotides, the CDR3 is TGTGCCAGCAGCTTAGCGCGGACAGTTCGGGATACGCAGTATTTT.

The chain uses TRBV6-2 or TRBV6-3 and TRBJ1-5, with TRBD1 matching over 10 bases. Germline V gives CDR1 MNHEY, CDR2 SVGEGT. The CDR3 has 16 amino acids. The ends lost 6 bases at V and 1 base at J; junction bases unmatched: 6. CDR3 sequence: CASSRMDRGSNQPQHF. The CDR3 DNA reads TGTGCCAGCAGCCGAATGGACAGGGGGAGCAATCAGCCCCAGCATTTT.

The V gene is TRBV6-5, the J gene TRBJ2-7; D unresolved. The CDR3 extends over 15 amino acids. Trimming shortened V by 4 bases and J by 3 bases, and 16 bases separated the two germline ends. Germline CDR1 MNHEY, CDR2 SVGAGI. CDR3 amino acids: CASSSPTGQLYEQYF. DNA for the CDR3: TGTGCCAGCAGTTCCCCCACCGGGCAACTCTACGAGCAGTACTTC.

This chain uses TRBV2 with TRBJ2-3; the match to TRBD2 covers 9 bases. Germline CDR1 and CDR2: SNHLY and FYNNEI. This CDR3 comprises 15 residues. Trimming at V came to 6 bases and at J to 3 bases, leaving 7 bases not matched to a gene. The CDR3 here is CASRLAGVRTDTQYF. In DNA form, the CDR3 reads TGTGCCAGCAGATTAGCGGGAGTAAGGACAGATACGCAGTATTTT.

The V call is TRBV18, the J call TRBJ2-7, with D perhaps matching TRBD1 or TRBD2 (5 bases each). Trimming removed 3 bases from V and 7 bases from J, with 43 bases in between. Germline V gene lookup returns CDR1 KGHSH and CDR2 LQKENI. The length of the CDR3 is 23 residues. The CDR3 sequence: CASSPILSPLQNPPTDQGGEQYF. DNA of the CDR3: TGTGCCAGCTCACCGATTCTCAGCCCCCTTCAAAACCCCCCCACTGACCAGGGCGGGGAGCAGTACTTC.

The chain couples TRBV5-1 to TRBJ2-4; D unclear. CDR3 length: 15 amino acids. The V and J ends lost 0 bases and 8 bases respectively, with 15 bases between them. CDR1 and CDR2 (germline): SGHRS, YFSETQ. The CDR3, as DNA: TGCGCCAGCAGCTTGGGAAGCCGGCTCCGAGACATTCAGTACTTC. Protein sequence: CASSLGSRLRDIQYF.

This chain uses TRBV12-3 or TRBV12-4 with TRBJ2-5, with D perhaps matching TRBD2 (6 bases). The CDR3 length is 15 residues. The V end was cut by 2 bases, the J end by 2 bases, with 12 bases between. CDR3 coding DNA: TGTGCCAGCAGTTTACGGGAGACAAATCAAGAGACCCAGTACTTC. Amino acid sequence: CASSLRETNQETQYF.

The CDR3: CASSSVGQETQYF. The DNA of the CDR3 is TGTGCCAGCTCTAGCGTCGGGCAAGAGACCCAGTACTTC. The chain uses TRBV5-4 and TRBJ2-5; TRBD2 is a possible D gene (6 bases). This CDR3 is 13 amino acids long. Germline-derived CDR1 and CDR2 are SGHNT and YYREEE (reference sequence). V shed 7 bases and J shed 2 bases, with 12 bases lying between them.

The chain is built from TRBV6-5 and TRBJ2-5; possibly TRBD2 for D (5 bases). CDR3 size: 12 residues. V lost 4 bases to trimming and J lost 5 bases, with 8 bases between them. Germline lookup yields CDR1 MNHEY and CDR2 SVGAGI. In DNA form, the CDR3 reads TGTGCCAGCAGTTTTGGCGGGGAGACCCAGTACTTC. It yields the protein CASSFGGETQYF.

V is TRBV27 and J is TRBJ2-7, with TRBD2 matching over 11 bases. Germline loops: CDR1 MNHEY, CDR2 SMNVEV (reference sequence). J was trimmed by 3 bases and V by 6 bases; bases with no gene match: 7. The CDR3 sequence is 15 residues long. Written as DNA, the CDR3 is TGTGCCAGCAGCGACTTTAGCGGGAGGGGCTACGAGCAGTACTTC. Translated, it gives CASSDFSGRGYEQYF.

The chain couples TRBV20-1 to TRBJ2-4, with D perhaps TRBD1 (7 bases). The CDR3 spans 13 residues. Trimming shortened V by 3 bases and J by 7 bases, and 13 bases separated the two germline ends. Germline V lookup: CDR1 DFQATT, CDR2 SNEGSKA (reference sequence). The CDR3 sequence is CSASHPGGNIQYF. CDR3 bases: TGCAGTGCTAGCCACCCAGGGGGGAACATTCAGTACTTC.

The chain uses TRBV29-1 and TRBJ1-1, with TRBD1 identical over 8 bases. The V gene's germline CDR1 is SQVTM and CDR2 ANQGSEA. This CDR3 is built from 17 residues. After removal of 1 base from V and 1 base from J, the junction contained 11 bases not matched to a gene. CDR3 bases: TGCAGCGTTGAAGCGTCAGGGGGCCCCCTTTCGAACACTGAAGCTTTCTTT. It is translated as CSVEASGGPLSNTEAFF.

The V call is TRBV27, the J call TRBJ1-5; D remains ambiguous. Trimming left V 3 bases short and J 1 base short, with 4 bases between. This CDR3 is built from 13 residues. Germline V gene data show CDR1 as MNHEY and CDR2 as SMNVEV (reference sequence). The CDR3 reads CASSFRSNQPQHF. The CDR3 DNA follows: TGTGCCAGCAGTTTCCGGAGCAATCAGCCCCAGCATTTT.